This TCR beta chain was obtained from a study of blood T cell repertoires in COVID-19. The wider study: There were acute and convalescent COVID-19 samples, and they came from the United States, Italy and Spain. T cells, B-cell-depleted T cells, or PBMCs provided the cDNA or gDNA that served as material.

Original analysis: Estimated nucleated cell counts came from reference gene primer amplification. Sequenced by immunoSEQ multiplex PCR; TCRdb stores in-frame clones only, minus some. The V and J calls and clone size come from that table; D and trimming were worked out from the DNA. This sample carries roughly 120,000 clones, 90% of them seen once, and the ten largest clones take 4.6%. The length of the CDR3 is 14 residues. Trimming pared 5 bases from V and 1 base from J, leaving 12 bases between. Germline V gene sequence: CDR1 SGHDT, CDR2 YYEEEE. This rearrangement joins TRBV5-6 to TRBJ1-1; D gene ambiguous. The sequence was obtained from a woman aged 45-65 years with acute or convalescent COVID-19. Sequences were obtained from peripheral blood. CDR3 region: CASSLRSGNTEAFF. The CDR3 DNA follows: TGTGCCAGCAGTTTACGCTCAGGGAACACTGAAGCTTTCTTT. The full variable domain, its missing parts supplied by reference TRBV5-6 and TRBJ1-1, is DAGVTQSPTHLIKTRGQQVTLRCSPKSGHDTVSWYQQALGQGPQFIFQYYEEEERQRGNFPDRFSGHQFPNYSSELNVNALLLGDSALYLCASSLRSGNTEAFFGQGTRLTVV.